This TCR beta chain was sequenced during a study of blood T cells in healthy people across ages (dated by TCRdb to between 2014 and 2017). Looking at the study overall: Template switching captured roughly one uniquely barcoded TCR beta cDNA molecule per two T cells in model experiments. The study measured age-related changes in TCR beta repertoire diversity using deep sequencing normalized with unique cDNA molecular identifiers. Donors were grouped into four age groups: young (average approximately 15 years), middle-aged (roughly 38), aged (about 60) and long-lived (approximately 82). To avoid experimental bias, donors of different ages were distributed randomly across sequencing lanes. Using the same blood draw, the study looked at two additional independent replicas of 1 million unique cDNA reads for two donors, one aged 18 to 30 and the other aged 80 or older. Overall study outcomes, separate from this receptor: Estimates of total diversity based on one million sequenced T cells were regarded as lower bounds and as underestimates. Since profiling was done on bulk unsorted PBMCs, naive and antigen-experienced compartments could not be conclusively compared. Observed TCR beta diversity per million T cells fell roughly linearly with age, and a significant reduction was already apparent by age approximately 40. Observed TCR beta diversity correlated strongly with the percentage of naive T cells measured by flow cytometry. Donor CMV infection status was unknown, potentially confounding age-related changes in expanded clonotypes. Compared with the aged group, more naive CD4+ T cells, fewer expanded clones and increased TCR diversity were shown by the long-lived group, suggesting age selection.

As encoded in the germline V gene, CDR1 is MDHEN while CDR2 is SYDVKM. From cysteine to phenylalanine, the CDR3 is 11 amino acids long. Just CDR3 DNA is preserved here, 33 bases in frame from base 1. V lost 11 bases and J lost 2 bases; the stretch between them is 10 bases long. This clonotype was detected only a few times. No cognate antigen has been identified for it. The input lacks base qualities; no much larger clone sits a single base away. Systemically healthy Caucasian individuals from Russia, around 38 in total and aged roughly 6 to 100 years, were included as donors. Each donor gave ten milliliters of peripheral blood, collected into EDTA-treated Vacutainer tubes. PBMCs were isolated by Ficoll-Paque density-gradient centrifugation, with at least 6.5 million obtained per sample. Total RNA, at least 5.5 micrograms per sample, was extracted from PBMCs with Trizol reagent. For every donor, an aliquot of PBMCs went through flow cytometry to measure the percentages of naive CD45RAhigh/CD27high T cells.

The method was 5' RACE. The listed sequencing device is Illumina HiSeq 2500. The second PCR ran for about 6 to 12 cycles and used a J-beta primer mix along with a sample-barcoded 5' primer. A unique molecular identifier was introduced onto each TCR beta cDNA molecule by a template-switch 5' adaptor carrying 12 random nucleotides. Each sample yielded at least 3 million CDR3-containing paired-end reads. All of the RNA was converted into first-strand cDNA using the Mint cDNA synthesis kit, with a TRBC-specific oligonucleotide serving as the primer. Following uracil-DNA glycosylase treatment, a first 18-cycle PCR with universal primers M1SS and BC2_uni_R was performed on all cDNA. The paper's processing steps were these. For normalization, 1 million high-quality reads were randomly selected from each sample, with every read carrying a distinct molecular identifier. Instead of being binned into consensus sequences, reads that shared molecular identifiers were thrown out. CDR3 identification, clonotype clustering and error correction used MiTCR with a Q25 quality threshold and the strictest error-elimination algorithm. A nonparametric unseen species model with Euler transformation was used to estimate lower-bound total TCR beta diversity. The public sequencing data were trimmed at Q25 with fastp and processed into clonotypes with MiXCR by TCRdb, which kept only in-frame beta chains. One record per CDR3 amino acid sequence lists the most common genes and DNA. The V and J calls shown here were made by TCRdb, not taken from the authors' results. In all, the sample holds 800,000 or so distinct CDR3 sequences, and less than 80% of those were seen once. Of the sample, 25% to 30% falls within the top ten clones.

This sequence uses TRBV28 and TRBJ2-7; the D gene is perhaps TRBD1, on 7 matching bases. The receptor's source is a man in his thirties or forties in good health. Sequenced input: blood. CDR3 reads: CAGGGPYEQYF. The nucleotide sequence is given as TGTGCCGGAGGGGGCCCCTACGAGCAGTACTTC.